Listed below are T cell receptor beta chains from one sample, sequenced in a study of early T cells in non-severe SARS-CoV-2 infection. Each CDR3 protein gets one entry after TCRdb re-called the 5' RACE reads with MiXCR. Of about 80,000 distinct CDR3 sequences in the sample, 10% to 15% were seen once. Source: whole blood, taken at baseline. These receptors were obtained from an adult who was a healthcare worker with PCR-confirmed SARS-CoV-2 infection or an uninfected control (not recorded which). The donor label of this sample is uncertain. CDR3s include the opening cysteine and the closing phenylalanine or tryptophan. Fields, in order: J gene, D gene, clone size, V gene, CDR3 protein, CDR3 DNA. The D gene is left open where the match is weak. Some rows have no size entry. The others give once, few or many, or a class for an expanded clone.

j_gene: TRBJ2-1; d_gene: TRBD2; abundance: -; v_gene: TRBV6-2/TRBV6-3; CDR3aa: CASSYLPRTSGYNEQFF; CDR3nt: TGTGCCAGCAGTTACTTGCCCCGGACTAGCGGATACAATGAGCAGTTCTTC
j_gene: TRBJ1-6; d_gene: -; abundance: many; v_gene: TRBV27; CDR3aa: CASSFGTGNSPLHF; CDR3nt: TGTGCCAGCAGTTTCGGGACCGGGAATTCACCCCTCCACTTT
j_gene: TRBJ1-1; d_gene: -; abundance: few; v_gene: TRBV5-1; CDR3aa: CASSLMGFDTEAFF; CDR3nt: TGCGCCAGCAGCTTGATGGGGTTTGACACTGAAGCTTTCTTT
j_gene: TRBJ1-6; d_gene: -; abundance: few; v_gene: TRBV3-1; CDR3aa: CASSQRQISNSPLHF; CDR3nt: TGTGCCAGCAGCCAACGCCAAATAAGTAATTCACCCCTCCACTTT
j_gene: TRBJ2-7; d_gene: TRBD2; abundance: -; v_gene: TRBV5-1; CDR3aa: CASSRLAGYEQYF; CDR3nt: TGCGCCAGCAGCAGGCTAGCGGGGTACGAGCAGTACTTC
j_gene: TRBJ2-2; d_gene: TRBD2; abundance: many; v_gene: TRBV6-1; CDR3aa: CASTRLAGGHATGELFF; CDR3nt: TGTGCCAGCACCCGACTAGCGGGGGGGCATGCCACCGGGGAGCTGTTTTTT
j_gene: TRBJ2-5; d_gene: -; abundance: -; v_gene: TRBV24-1; CDR3aa: CAENMETQYF; CDR3nt: TGTGCCGAGAACATGGAGACCCAGTACTTC
j_gene: TRBJ1-1; d_gene: -; abundance: few; v_gene: TRBV29-1; CDR3aa: CSVVKKHLNTEAFF; CDR3nt: TGCAGCGTAGTGAAAAAACATCTAAACACTGAAGCTTTCTTT
j_gene: TRBJ2-3; d_gene: -; abundance: -; v_gene: TRBV11-2; CDR3aa: CASSLADMTDTQYF; CDR3nt: TGTGCCAGCAGCTTAGCAGACATGACAGATACGCAGTATTTT
j_gene: TRBJ2-3; d_gene: -; abundance: many; v_gene: TRBV20-1; CDR3aa: CSASASAPTDTQYF; CDR3nt: TGCAGTGCTAGTGCTAGCGCTCCCACAGATACGCAGTATTTT
j_gene: TRBJ2-1; d_gene: TRBD1; abundance: -; v_gene: TRBV28; CDR3aa: CASSTRDSAWDEQFF; CDR3nt: TGTGCCAGCAGTACGAGGGACAGCGCGTGGGATGAGCAGTTCTTC
j_gene: TRBJ1-4; d_gene: TRBD1; abundance: many; v_gene: TRBV7-6; CDR3aa: CASSSLPGQGREKLFF; CDR3nt: TGTGCCAGCAGCTCCCTCCCGGGACAGGGGCGCGAAAAACTGTTTTTT
j_gene: TRBJ2-1; d_gene: TRBD2; abundance: many; v_gene: TRBV7-6; CDR3aa: CASSPYFSTSGHSYNEQFF; CDR3nt: TGTGCCAGCAGCCCTTACTTCTCGACTAGCGGGCACTCCTACAATGAGCAGTTCTTC
j_gene: TRBJ2-1; d_gene: TRBD2; abundance: medium-sized; v_gene: TRBV25-1; CDR3aa: CASEREGSYNEQFF; CDR3nt: TGTGCCAGCGAGCGGGAGGGTTCCTACAATGAGCAGTTCTTC
j_gene: TRBJ2-5; d_gene: TRBD2; abundance: few; v_gene: TRBV3-1; CDR3aa: CASSLAGVGQETQYF; CDR3nt: TGTGCCAGCAGCCTAGCGGGAGTAGGCCAAGAGACCCAGTACTTC
j_gene: TRBJ2-1; d_gene: -; abundance: few; v_gene: TRBV6-5; CDR3aa: CASSPLPPKYNEQFF; CDR3nt: TGTGCCAGCAGTCCTCTTCCACCCAAATACAATGAGCAGTTCTTC
j_gene: TRBJ2-7; d_gene: TRBD1; abundance: many; v_gene: TRBV18; CDR3aa: CASSPQRQGDEQYF; CDR3nt: TGTGCCAGCTCCCCGCAGCGACAGGGGGACGAGCAGTACTTC
j_gene: TRBJ2-7; d_gene: TRBD2; abundance: many; v_gene: TRBV9; CDR3aa: CASSPSGGRYYEQYF; CDR3nt: TGTGCCAGCAGCCCGTCGGGCGGGAGGTACTACGAGCAGTACTTC
j_gene: TRBJ2-1; d_gene: -; abundance: few; v_gene: TRBV28; CDR3aa: CASSHRPSREQFF; CDR3nt: TGTGCCAGCAGTCACCGCCCCAGTCGGGAGCAGTTCTTC
j_gene: TRBJ2-5; d_gene: -; abundance: few; v_gene: TRBV5-1; CDR3aa: CASSFIVEETQYF; CDR3nt: TGCGCCAGCAGCTTCATAGTTGAAGAGACCCAGTACTTC
j_gene: TRBJ1-1; d_gene: TRBD1; abundance: -; v_gene: TRBV4-3; CDR3aa: CASSQDRGTVAFF; CDR3nt: TGCGCCAGCAGCCAAGATCGTGGGACAGTAGCTTTCTTT
j_gene: TRBJ1-3; d_gene: -; abundance: -; v_gene: TRBV5-1; CDR3aa: CASSFFSPLASGNTIYF; CDR3nt: TGCGCCAGCAGCTTTTTTTCTCCCTTGGCATCTGGAAACACCATATATTTT
j_gene: TRBJ2-3; d_gene: -; abundance: -; v_gene: TRBV5-1; CDR3aa: CASSLLAPRTDTQYF; CDR3nt: TGCGCCAGCAGCTTGCTGGCCCCACGGACAGATACGCAGTATTTT
j_gene: TRBJ2-1; d_gene: -; abundance: many; v_gene: TRBV20-1; CDR3aa: CSARDYNEQFF; CDR3nt: TGCAGTGCTAGAGATTACAATGAGCAGTTCTTC
j_gene: TRBJ2-1; d_gene: -; abundance: few; v_gene: TRBV28; CDR3aa: CASNRAYEQFF; CDR3nt: TGTGCCAGCAACCGAGCGTATGAGCAGTTCTTC
j_gene: TRBJ1-1; d_gene: -; abundance: many; v_gene: TRBV9; CDR3aa: CASSPNHRYTEAFF; CDR3nt: TGTGCCAGCAGCCCGAATCACAGATACACTGAAGCTTTCTTT
j_gene: TRBJ1-1; d_gene: -; abundance: -; v_gene: TRBV6-1; CDR3aa: CASRGNMNTEAFF; CDR3nt: TGTGCCAGCAGGGGGAACATGAACACTGAAGCTTTCTTT
j_gene: TRBJ1-5; d_gene: TRBD1; abundance: -; v_gene: TRBV10-3; CDR3aa: CAISDRGNQPQHF; CDR3nt: TGTGCCATCAGCGACAGGGGAAATCAGCCCCAGCATTTT
j_gene: TRBJ2-1; d_gene: -; abundance: many; v_gene: TRBV28; CDR3aa: CASDTGSNEQFF; CDR3nt: TGTGCCAGCGACACAGGGTCCAATGAGCAGTTCTTC
j_gene: TRBJ2-2; d_gene: TRBD1; abundance: -; v_gene: TRBV5-1; CDR3aa: CASSLLDRRELFF; CDR3nt: TGCGCCAGCAGCCTTCTGGACAGGAGGGAGCTGTTTTTT
j_gene: TRBJ2-2; d_gene: -; abundance: -; v_gene: TRBV5-1; CDR3aa: CASSLEAVGELFF; CDR3nt: TGCGCCAGCAGCTTGGAAGCGGTCGGGGAGCTGTTTTTT
j_gene: TRBJ2-7; d_gene: TRBD1; abundance: few; v_gene: TRBV7-9; CDR3aa: CASRSGTGGYEQYF; CDR3nt: TGTGCCAGCAGGTCCGGGACAGGGGGATACGAGCAGTACTTC
j_gene: TRBJ2-3; d_gene: -; abundance: -; v_gene: TRBV7-3; CDR3aa: CASSPLGTDTQYF; CDR3nt: TGTGCCAGCAGCCCGCTAGGTACAGATACGCAGTATTTT
j_gene: TRBJ1-2; d_gene: -; abundance: -; v_gene: TRBV5-1; CDR3aa: CASSAGNVYYGYTF; CDR3nt: TGCGCCAGCTCGGCAGGGAATGTTTATTATGGCTACACCTTC
j_gene: TRBJ1-3; d_gene: -; abundance: few; v_gene: TRBV18; CDR3aa: CASSPKLTGSGNTIYF; CDR3nt: TGTGCCAGCTCACCCAAATTAACAGGCTCTGGAAACACCATATATTTT
j_gene: TRBJ2-1; d_gene: TRBD2; abundance: -; v_gene: TRBV20-1; CDR3aa: CSARAWAGDRNEQFF; CDR3nt: TGCAGTGCTAGAGCCTGGGCGGGAGACCGCAATGAGCAGTTCTTC
j_gene: TRBJ2-3; d_gene: TRBD2; abundance: few; v_gene: TRBV5-1; CDR3aa: CASSWPQAGGPGDTQYF; CDR3nt: TGCGCCAGCAGCTGGCCGCAAGCGGGAGGGCCTGGGGATACGCAGTATTTT
j_gene: TRBJ2-7; d_gene: -; abundance: -; v_gene: TRBV12-3/TRBV12-4; CDR3aa: CASSLGAGQYF; CDR3nt: TGTGCCAGCAGTTTAGGGGCTGGGCAGTACTTC
j_gene: TRBJ1-6; d_gene: -; abundance: many; v_gene: TRBV5-1; CDR3aa: CASSQDSSPLHF; CDR3nt: TGCGCCAGCAGCCAGGACAGTTCACCCCTCCACTTT
j_gene: TRBJ2-7; d_gene: -; abundance: -; v_gene: TRBV5-1; CDR3aa: CASRPWGGIDEQYF; CDR3nt: TGCGCCAGCCGCCCTTGGGGAGGCATCGACGAGCAGTACTTC
j_gene: TRBJ2-1; d_gene: -; abundance: -; v_gene: TRBV20-1; CDR3aa: CSARRGYIRDEQFF; CDR3nt: TGCAGTGCTCGTCGGGGGTACATACGGGATGAGCAGTTCTTC
j_gene: TRBJ2-3; d_gene: -; abundance: -; v_gene: TRBV12-3/TRBV12-4; CDR3aa: CASSISGGTTDTQYF; CDR3nt: TGTGCCAGCAGCATCTCGGGCGGAACCACAGATACGCAGTATTTT
j_gene: TRBJ2-7; d_gene: -; abundance: -; v_gene: TRBV20-1; CDR3aa: CSVFHSHEQYF; CDR3nt: TGCAGTGTCTTTCATAGCCACGAGCAGTACTTC
j_gene: TRBJ2-7; d_gene: TRBD1; abundance: -; v_gene: TRBV3-1; CDR3aa: CASSLRQGSYEQYF; CDR3nt: TGTGCCAGCAGCCTTCGACAGGGTTCCTACGAGCAGTACTTC
j_gene: TRBJ2-3; d_gene: -; abundance: many; v_gene: TRBV7-9; CDR3aa: CASSRDSSTDTQYF; CDR3nt: TGTGCCAGCAGCCGGGACTCAAGCACAGATACGCAGTATTTT
j_gene: TRBJ2-7; d_gene: -; abundance: -; v_gene: TRBV6-2/TRBV6-3; CDR3aa: CASSYNYEQYF; CDR3nt: TGTGCCAGCAGTTATAACTACGAGCAGTACTTC
j_gene: TRBJ2-3; d_gene: -; abundance: few; v_gene: TRBV5-4; CDR3aa: CASTSRWIGTDTQYF; CDR3nt: TGTGCCAGCACCTCCCGTTGGATAGGCACAGATACGCAGTATTTT
j_gene: TRBJ2-3; d_gene: TRBD2; abundance: -; v_gene: TRBV7-9; CDR3aa: CASSPGLAGNRDTQYF; CDR3nt: TGTGCCAGCAGCCCCGGACTAGCGGGGAACCGAGATACGCAGTATTTT
j_gene: TRBJ2-1; d_gene: TRBD2; abundance: few; v_gene: TRBV20-1; CDR3aa: CSARGPSGGAIYNEQFF; CDR3nt: TGCAGTGCTAGAGGCCCCAGCGGGGGGGCCATCTACAATGAGCAGTTCTTC
j_gene: TRBJ2-1; d_gene: -; abundance: -; v_gene: TRBV7-2; CDR3aa: CASSPGVWNEQFF; CDR3nt: TGTGCCAGCAGCCCGGGAGTCTGGAATGAGCAGTTCTTC
j_gene: TRBJ2-3; d_gene: -; abundance: many; v_gene: TRBV20-1; CDR3aa: CSARDGGHRALAQYF; CDR3nt: TGCAGTGCTAGAGATGGGGGCCACAGGGCTTTAGCGCAGTATTTT
j_gene: TRBJ1-2; d_gene: -; abundance: few; v_gene: TRBV4-1; CDR3aa: CASSTTAPNYGYTF; CDR3nt: TGCGCCAGCAGCACGACAGCTCCCAACTATGGCTACACCTTC
j_gene: TRBJ1-4; d_gene: -; abundance: few; v_gene: TRBV10-3; CDR3aa: CAIKAADNEKLFF; CDR3nt: TGTGCCATCAAGGCGGCGGACAATGAAAAACTGTTTTTT
j_gene: TRBJ2-7; d_gene: -; abundance: -; v_gene: TRBV6-6; CDR3aa: CATCRGSYEQYF; CDR3nt: TGTGCCACCTGTCGTGGCTCCTACGAGCAGTACTTC